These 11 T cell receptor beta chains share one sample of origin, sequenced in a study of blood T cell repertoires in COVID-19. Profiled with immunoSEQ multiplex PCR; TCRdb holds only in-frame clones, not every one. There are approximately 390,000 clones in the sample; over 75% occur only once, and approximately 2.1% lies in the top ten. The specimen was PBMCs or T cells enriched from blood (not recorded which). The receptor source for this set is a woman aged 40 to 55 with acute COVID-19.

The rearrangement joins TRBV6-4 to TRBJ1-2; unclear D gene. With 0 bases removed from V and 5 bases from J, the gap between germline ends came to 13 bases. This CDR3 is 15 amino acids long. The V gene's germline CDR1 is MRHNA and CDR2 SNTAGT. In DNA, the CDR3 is TGTGCCAGCAGTGACTCGTACAGCCCTGCTTATGGCTACACCTTC. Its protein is CASSDSYSPAYGYTF.

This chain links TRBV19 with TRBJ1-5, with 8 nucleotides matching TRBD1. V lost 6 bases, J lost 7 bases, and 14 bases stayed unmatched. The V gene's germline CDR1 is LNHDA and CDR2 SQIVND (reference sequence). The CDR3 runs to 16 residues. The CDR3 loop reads CASSLETGTGGQPQHF. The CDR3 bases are TGTGCCAGTAGCCTCGAAACCGGGACAGGAGGGCAGCCCCAGCATTTT.

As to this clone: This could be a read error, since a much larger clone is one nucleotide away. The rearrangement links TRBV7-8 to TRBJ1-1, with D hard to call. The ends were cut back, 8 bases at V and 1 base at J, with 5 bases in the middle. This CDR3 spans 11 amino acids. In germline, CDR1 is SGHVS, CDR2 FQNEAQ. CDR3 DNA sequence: TGTGCCAGCCACTCGAACACTGAAGCTTTCTTT. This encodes CASHSNTEAFF.

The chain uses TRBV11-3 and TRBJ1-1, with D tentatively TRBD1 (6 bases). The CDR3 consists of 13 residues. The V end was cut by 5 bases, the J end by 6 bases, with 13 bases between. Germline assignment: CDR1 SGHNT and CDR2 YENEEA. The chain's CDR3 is CASSLGRQAEAFF. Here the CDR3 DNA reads TGTGCCAGCAGCCTGGGTCGACAGGCTGAAGCTTTCTTT. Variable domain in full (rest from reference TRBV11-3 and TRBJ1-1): EAGVVQSPRYKIIEKKQPVAFWCNPISGHNTLYWYLQNLGQGPELLIRYENEEAVDDSQLPKDRFSAERLKGVDSTLKIQPAELGDSAVYLCASSLGRQAEAFFGQGTRLTVV.

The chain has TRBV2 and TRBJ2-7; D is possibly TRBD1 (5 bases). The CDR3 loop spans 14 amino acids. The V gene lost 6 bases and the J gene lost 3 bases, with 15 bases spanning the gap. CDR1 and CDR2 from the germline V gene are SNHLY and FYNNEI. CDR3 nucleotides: TGTGCCAGCAGCATCTCACTACAGGTCTACGAGCAGTACTTC. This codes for CASSISLQVYEQYF.

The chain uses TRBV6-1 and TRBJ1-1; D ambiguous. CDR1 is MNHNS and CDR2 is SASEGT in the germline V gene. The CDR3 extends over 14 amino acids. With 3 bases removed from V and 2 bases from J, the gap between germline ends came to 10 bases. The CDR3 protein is CASSEVSLNTEAFF. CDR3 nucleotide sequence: TGTGCCAGCAGTGAGGTTAGCCTTAACACTGAAGCTTTCTTT.

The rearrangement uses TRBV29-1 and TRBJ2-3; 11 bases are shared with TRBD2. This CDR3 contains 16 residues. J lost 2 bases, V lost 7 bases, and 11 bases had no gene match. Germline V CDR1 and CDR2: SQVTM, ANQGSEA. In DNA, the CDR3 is TGCAGCGCCCCCGGGCTAGCGGGGGGCTACACAGATACGCAGTATTTT. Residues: CSAPGLAGGYTDTQYF.

CDR3: CSVDQGILGHFYNEQFF. CDR3 nucleotides: TGCAGCGTTGATCAAGGTATTTTGGGACACTTCTACAATGAGCAGTTCTTC. J is TRBJ2-1 and V is TRBV29-1, with D tentatively TRBD1 (6 bases). CDR3 length equals 17 residues. Germline CDR1 SQVTM, CDR2 ANQGSEA. Deletions cut 3 bases from V and 3 bases from J, with 21 bases between.

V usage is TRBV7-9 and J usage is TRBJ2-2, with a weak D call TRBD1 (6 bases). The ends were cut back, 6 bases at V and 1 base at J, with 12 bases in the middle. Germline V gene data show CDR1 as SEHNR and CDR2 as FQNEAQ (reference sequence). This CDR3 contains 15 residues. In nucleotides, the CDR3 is TGTGCCAGCAGACAGCGAGGGGGGAACACCGGGGAGCTGTTTTTT. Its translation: CASRQRGGNTGELFF. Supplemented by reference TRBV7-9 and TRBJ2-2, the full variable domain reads DTGVSQNPRHKITKRGQNVTFRCDPISEHNRLYWYRQTLGQGPEFLTYFQNEAQLEKSRLLSDRFSAERPKGSFSTLEIQRTEQGDSAMYLCASRQRGGNTGELFFGEGSRLTVL.

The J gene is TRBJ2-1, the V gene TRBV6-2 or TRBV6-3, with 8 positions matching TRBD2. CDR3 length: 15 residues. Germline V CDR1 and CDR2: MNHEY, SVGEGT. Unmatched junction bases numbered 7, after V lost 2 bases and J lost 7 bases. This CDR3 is CASSYNGGGRNEQFF. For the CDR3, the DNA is TGTGCCAGCAGTTACAATGGCGGGGGGCGGAATGAGCAGTTCTTC.

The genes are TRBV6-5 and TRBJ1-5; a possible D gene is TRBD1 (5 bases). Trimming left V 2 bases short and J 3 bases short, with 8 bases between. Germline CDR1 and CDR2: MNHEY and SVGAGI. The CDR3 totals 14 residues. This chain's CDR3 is CASSYRGPNQPQHF. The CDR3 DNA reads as TGTGCCAGCAGTTACAGGGGCCCCAATCAGCCCCAGCATTTT.